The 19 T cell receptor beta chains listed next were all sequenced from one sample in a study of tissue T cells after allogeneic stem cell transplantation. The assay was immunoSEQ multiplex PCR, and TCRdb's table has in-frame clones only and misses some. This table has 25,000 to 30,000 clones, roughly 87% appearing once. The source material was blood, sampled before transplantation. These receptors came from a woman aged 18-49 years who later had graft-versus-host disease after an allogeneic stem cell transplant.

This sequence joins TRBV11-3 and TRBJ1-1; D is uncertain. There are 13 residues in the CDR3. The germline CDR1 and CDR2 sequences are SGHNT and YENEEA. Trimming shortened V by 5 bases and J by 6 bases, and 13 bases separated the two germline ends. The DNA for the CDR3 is TGTGCCAGCAGCCGGCCCGGGCTCGCTGAAGCTTTCTTT. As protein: CASSRPGLAEAFF.

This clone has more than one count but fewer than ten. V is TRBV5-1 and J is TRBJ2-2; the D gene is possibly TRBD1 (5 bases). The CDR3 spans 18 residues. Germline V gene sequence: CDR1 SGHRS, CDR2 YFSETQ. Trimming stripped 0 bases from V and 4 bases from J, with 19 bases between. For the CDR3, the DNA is TGCGCCAGCAGCTTGGTGGCAGGGCTCAGAGGTGCCACCGGGGAGCTGTTTTTT. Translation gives CASSLVAGLRGATGELFF.

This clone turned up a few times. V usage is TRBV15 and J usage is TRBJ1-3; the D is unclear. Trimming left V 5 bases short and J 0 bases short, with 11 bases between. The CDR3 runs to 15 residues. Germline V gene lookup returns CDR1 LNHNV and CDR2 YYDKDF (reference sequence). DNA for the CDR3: TGTGCCACCAGCTCGGACGGTAACTCTGGAAACACCATATATTTT. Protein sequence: CATSSDGNSGNTIYF. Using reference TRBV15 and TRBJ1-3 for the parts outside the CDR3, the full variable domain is DAMVIQNPRYQVTQFGKPVTLSCSQTLNHNVMYWYQQKSSQAPKLLFHYYDKDFNNEADTPDNFQSRRPNTSFCFLDIRSPGLGDTAMYLCATSSDGNSGNTIYFGEGSWLTVV.

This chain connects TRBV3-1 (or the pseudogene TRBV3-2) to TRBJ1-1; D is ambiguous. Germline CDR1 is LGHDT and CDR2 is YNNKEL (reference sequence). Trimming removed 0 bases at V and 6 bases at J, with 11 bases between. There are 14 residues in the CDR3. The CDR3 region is CASSQDIAGAEAFF. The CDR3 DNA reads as TGTGCCAGCAGCCAAGATATCGCAGGCGCTGAAGCTTTCTTT.

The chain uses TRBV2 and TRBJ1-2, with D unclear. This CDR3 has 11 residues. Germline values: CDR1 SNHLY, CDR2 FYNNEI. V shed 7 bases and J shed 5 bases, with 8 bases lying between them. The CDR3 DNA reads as TGTGCCAGCAACTCACGGTATGGCTACACCTTC. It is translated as CASNSRYGYTF.

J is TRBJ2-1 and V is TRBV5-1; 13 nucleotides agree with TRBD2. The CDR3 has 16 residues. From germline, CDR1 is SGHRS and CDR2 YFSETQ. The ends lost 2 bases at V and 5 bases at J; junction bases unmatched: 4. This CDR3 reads CASSLLAGGLDNEQFF. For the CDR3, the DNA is TGCGCCAGCAGCTTACTAGCGGGGGGGCTAGACAATGAGCAGTTCTTC.

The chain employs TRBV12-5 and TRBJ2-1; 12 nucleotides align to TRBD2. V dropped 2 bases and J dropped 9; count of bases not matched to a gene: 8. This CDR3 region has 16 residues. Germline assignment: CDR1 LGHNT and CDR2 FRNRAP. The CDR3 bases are TGTGCTAGTGGTTTGACGCTAGCGGGAGGGCCGGGTGAGCAGTTCTTC. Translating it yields CASGLTLAGGPGEQFF.

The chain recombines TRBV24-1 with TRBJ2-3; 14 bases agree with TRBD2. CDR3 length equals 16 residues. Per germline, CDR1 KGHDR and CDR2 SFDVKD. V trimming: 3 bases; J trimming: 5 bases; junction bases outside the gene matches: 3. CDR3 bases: TGTGCCACCAGTGATCCCGGGACTAGCGGGAGAGATACGCAGTATTTT. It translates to CATSDPGTSGRDTQYF.

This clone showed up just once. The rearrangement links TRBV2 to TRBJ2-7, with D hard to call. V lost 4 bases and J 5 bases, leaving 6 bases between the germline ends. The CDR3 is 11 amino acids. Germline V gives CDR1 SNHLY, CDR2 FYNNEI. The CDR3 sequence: CASSVRDEQYF. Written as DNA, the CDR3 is TGTGCCAGCAGTGTAAGGGACGAGCAGTACTTC.

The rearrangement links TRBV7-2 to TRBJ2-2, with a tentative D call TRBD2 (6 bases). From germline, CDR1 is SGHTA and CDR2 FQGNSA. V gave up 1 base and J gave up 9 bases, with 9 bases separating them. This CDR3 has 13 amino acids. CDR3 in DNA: TGTGCCAGCAGCTTAGAACGGGGGTGGGAGCTGTTTTTT. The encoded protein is CASSLERGWELFF.

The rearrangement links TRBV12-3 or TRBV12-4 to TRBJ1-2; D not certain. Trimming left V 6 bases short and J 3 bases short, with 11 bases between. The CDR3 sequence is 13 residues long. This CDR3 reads CASRLDGDYGYTF. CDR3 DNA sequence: TGTGCCAGCAGACTTGACGGGGACTATGGCTACACCTTC.

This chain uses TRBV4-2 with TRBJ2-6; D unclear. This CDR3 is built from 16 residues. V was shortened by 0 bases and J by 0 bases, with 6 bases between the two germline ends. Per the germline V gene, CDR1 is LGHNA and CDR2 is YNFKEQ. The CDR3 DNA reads TGTGCCAGCAGCCAAGAAGGCAGCTCTGGGGCCAACGTCCTGACTTTC. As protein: CASSQEGSSGANVLTF.

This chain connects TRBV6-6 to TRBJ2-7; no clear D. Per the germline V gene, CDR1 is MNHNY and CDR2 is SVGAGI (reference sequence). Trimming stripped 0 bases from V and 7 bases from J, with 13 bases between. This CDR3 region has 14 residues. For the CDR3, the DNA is TGTGCCAGCAGTTACTCCCAGACGACTGGTGAGCAGTACTTC. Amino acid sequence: CASSYSQTTGEQYF.

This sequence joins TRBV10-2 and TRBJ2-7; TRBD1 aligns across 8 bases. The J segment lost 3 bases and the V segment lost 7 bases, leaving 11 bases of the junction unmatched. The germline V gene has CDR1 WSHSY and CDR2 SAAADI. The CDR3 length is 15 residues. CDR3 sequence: CASTVLTTGVYEQYF. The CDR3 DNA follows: TGCGCCAGCACAGTACTGACGACAGGGGTCTACGAGCAGTACTTC.

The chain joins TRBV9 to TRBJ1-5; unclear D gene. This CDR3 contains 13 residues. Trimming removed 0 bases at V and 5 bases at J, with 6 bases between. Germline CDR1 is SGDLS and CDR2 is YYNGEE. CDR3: CASSVGSHQPQHF. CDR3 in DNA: TGTGCCAGCAGCGTAGGTTCCCATCAGCCCCAGCATTTT.

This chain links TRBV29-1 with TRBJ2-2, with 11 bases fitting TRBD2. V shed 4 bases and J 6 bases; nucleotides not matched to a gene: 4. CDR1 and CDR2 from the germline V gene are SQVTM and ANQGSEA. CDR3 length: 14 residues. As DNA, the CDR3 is TGCAGCGTTGGGGCTAGCGGGAGGTCCGGGGAGCTGTTTTTT. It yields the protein CSVGASGRSGELFF.

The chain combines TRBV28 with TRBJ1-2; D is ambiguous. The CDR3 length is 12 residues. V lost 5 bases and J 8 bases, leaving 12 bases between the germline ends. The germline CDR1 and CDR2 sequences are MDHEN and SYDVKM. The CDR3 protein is CASSLSPPGYTF. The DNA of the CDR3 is TGTGCCAGCAGTCTCTCACCACCAGGCTACACCTTC.

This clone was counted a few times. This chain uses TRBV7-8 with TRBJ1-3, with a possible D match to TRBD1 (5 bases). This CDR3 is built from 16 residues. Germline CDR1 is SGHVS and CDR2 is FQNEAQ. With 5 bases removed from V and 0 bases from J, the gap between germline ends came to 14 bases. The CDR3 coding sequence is TGTGCCAGCAGCCCGATGGGACGGATCTCTGGAAACACCATATATTTT. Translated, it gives CASSPMGRISGNTIYF. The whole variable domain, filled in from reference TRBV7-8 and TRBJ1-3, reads GAGVSQSPRYKVAKRGQDVALRCDPISGHVSLFWYQQALGQGPEFLTYFQNEAQLDKSGLPSDRFFAERPEGSVSTLKIQRTQQEDSAVYLCASSPMGRISGNTIYFGEGSWLTVV.

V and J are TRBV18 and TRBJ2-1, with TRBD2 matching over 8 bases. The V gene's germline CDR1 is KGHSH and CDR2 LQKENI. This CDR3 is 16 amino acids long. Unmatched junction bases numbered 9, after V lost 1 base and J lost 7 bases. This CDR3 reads CASSPRSAGVGNEQFF. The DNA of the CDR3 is TGTGCCAGCTCACCACGGTCAGCGGGAGTCGGAAATGAGCAGTTCTTC.